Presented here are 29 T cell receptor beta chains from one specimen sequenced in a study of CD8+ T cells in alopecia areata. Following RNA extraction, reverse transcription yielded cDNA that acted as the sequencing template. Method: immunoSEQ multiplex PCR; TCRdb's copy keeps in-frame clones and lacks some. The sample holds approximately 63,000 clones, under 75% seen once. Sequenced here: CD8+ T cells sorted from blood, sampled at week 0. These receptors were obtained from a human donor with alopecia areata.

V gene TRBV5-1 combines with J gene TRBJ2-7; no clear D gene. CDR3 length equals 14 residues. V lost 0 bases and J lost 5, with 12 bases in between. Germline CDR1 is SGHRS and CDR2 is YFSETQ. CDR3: CASSLGQAGHEQYF. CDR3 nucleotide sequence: TGCGCCAGCAGCTTGGGGCAGGCTGGGCACGAGCAGTACTTC. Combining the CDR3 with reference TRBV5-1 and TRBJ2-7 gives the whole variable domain KAGVTQTPRYLIKTRGQQVTLSCSPISGHRSVSWYQQTPGQGLQFLFEYFSETQRNKGNFPGRFSGRQFSNSRSEMNVSTLELGDSALYLCASSLGQAGHEQYFGPGTRLTVT.

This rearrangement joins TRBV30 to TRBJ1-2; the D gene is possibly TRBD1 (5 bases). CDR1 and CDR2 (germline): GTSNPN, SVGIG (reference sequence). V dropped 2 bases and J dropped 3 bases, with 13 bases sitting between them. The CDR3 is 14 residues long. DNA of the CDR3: TGTGCCTGGAGTACAGGAACTACAGACTATGGCTACACCTTC. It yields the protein CAWSTGTTDYGYTF.

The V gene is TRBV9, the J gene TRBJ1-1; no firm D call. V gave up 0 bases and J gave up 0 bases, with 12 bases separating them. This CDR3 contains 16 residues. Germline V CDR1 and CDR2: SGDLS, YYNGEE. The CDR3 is CASSVVGRPLNTEAFF. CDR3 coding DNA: TGTGCCAGCAGCGTAGTCGGCCGACCATTGAACACTGAAGCTTTCTTT.

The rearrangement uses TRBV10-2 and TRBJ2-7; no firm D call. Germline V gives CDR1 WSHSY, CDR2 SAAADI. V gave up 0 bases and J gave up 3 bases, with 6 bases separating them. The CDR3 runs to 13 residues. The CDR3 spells CASSESHLYEQYF. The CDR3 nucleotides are TGCGCCAGCAGTGAGTCCCATCTCTACGAGCAGTACTTC.

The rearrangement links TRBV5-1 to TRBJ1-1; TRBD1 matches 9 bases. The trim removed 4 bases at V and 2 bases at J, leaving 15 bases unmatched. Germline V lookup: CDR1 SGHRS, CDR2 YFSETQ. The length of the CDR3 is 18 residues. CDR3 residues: CASSPMPAMGQGNTEAFF. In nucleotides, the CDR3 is TGCGCCAGCAGCCCTATGCCGGCGATGGGACAGGGTAACACTGAAGCTTTCTTT.

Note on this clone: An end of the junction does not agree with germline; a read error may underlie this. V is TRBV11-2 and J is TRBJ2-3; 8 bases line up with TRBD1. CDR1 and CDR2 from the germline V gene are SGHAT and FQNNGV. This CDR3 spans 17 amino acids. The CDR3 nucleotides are TGCGCCAGCAGCCAAGCGCTCCCGGGACAGGGCACAGATACGCAGTATTTT. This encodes CASSQALPGQGTDTQYF.

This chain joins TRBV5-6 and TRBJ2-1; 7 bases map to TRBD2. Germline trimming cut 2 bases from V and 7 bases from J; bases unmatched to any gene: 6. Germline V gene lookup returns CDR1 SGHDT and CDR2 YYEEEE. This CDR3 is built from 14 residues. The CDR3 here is CASSFRGRGNEQFF. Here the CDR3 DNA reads TGTGCCAGCAGCTTTCGGGGGAGGGGTAATGAGCAGTTCTTC.

The CDR3 nucleotides are TGTGCCAGTAGGCGGTCCTCCCGGACCGGGGAGCTGTTTTTT. Protein: CASRRSSRTGELFF. The chain has TRBV19 and TRBJ2-2, with D unresolved. Deletions cut 6 bases from V and 5 bases from J, with 13 bases between. The length of the CDR3 is 14 residues. Germline V gene lookup returns CDR1 LNHDA and CDR2 SQIVND (reference sequence).

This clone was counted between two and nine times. The CDR3 loop reads CASTPEGGMGYNEQFF. The CDR3 DNA sequence: TGTGCCAGCACCCCCGAGGGCGGGATGGGTTACAATGAGCAGTTCTTC. The J gene is TRBJ2-1, the V gene TRBV6-6, with D possibly TRBD2 on 6 matching bases. The V gene's germline CDR1 is MNHNY and CDR2 SVGAGI (reference sequence). Trimming shortened V by 7 bases and J by 4 bases, and 20 bases separated the two germline ends. This CDR3 is 16 amino acids long.

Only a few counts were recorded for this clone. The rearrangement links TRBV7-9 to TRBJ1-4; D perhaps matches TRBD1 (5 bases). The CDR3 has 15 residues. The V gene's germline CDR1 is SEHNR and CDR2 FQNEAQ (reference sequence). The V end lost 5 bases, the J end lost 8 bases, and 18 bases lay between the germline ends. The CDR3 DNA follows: TGTGCCAGCAGCGCCCGGGACCGGGGAAGGGAAAAACTGTTTTTT. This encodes CASSARDRGREKLFF. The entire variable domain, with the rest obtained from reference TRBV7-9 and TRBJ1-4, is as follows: DTGVSQNPRHKITKRGQNVTFRCDPISEHNRLYWYRQTLGQGPEFLTYFQNEAQLEKSRLLSDRFSAERPKGSFSTLEIQRTEQGDSAMYLCASSARDRGREKLFFGSGTQLSVL.

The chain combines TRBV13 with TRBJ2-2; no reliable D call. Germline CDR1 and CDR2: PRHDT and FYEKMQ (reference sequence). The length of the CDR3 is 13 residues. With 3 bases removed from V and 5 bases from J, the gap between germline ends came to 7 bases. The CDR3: CASSFSATGELFF. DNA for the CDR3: TGTGCCAGCAGCTTCTCGGCGACCGGGGAGCTGTTTTTT.

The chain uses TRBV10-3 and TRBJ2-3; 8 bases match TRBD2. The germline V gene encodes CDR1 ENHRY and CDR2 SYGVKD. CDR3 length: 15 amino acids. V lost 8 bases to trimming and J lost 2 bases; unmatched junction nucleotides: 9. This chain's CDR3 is CAIHASGGNTDTQYF. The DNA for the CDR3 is TGTGCCATCCATGCGAGCGGGGGCAACACAGATACGCAGTATTTT.

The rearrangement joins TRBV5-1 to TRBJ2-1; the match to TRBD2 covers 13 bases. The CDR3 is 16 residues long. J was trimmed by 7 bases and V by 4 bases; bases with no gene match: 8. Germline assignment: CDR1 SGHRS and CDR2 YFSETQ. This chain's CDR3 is CASSEGLAGVRNEQFF. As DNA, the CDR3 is TGCGCCAGCAGCGAAGGACTAGCGGGAGTTCGGAATGAGCAGTTCTTC.

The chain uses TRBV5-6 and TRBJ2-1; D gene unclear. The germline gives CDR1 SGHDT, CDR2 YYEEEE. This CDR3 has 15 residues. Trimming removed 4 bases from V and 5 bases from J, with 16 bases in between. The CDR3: CASSADPGGNNEQFF. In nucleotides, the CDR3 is TGTGCCAGCAGCGCCGACCCCGGTGGGAACAATGAGCAGTTCTTC.

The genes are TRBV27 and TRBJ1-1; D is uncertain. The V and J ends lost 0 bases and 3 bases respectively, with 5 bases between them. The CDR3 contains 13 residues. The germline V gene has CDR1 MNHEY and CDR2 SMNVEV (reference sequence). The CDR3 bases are TGTGCCAGCAGTTTATCCGCGCACACTGAAGCTTTCTTT. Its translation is CASSLSAHTEAFF.

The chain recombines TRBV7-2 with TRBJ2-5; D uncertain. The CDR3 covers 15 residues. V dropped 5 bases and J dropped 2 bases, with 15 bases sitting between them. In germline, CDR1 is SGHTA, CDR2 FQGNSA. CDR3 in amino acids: CASSLRLRVQETQYF. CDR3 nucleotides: TGTGCCAGCAGCCTCCGCCTTAGGGTTCAAGAGACCCAGTACTTC.

CDR3 nucleotide sequence: TGTGCCAGCAGCTCTCAGCGGGGACAGGGGGAGACCCAGTACTTC. Protein sequence: CASSSQRGQGETQYF. The rearrangement links TRBV7-9 to TRBJ2-5; 10 bases line up with TRBD1. This CDR3 region has 15 residues. The V and J ends lost 4 bases and 5 bases, in that order; junction bases with no gene match: 7. The germline gives CDR1 SEHNR, CDR2 FQNEAQ (reference sequence).

This chain's CDR3 is CASSQGLAGEDTQYF. The CDR3 DNA sequence: TGCGCCAGCAGCCAAGGACTAGCGGGAGAAGATACGCAGTATTTT. The rearrangement links TRBV4-3 to TRBJ2-3; TRBD2 agrees at 12 bases. Looked up from germline, CDR1 is LGHNA and CDR2 is YSLEER. The CDR3 covers 15 residues. The ends lost 1 base at V and 5 bases at J; junction bases unmatched: 1.

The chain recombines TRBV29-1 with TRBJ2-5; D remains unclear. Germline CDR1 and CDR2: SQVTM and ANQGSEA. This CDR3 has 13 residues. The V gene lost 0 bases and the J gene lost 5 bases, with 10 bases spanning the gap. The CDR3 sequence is CSVEDPIEETQYF. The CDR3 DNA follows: TGCAGCGTTGAAGATCCGATTGAGGAGACCCAGTACTTC.

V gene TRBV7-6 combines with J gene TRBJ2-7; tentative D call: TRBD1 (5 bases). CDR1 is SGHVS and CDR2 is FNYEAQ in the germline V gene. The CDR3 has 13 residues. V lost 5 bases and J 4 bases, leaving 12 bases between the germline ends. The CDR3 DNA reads TGTGCCAGCAGCCGTAGCAGGGTTTACGAGCAGTACTTC. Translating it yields CASSRSRVYEQYF.

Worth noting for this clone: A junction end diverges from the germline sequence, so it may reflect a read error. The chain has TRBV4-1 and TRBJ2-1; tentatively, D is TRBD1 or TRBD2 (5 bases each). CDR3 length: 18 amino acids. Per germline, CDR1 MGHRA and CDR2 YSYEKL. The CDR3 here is CASSPSPGAKGLYNGQFF. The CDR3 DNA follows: TGCGCCAGCAGCCCCTCCCCCGGGGCAAAGGGTCTCTACAATGGGCAGTTCTTC.

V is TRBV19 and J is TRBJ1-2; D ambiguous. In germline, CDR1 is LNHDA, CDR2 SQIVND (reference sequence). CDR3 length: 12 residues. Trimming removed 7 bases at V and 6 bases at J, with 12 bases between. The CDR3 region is CASMDRLDGYTF. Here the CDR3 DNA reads TGTGCCAGTATGGACCGGTTGGATGGCTACACCTTC.

CDR3 bases: TGTGCCAGCAGCCCCGTTGTATACAATGAGCAGTTCTTC. It is translated as CASSPVVYNEQFF. The chain has TRBV5-6 and TRBJ2-1; no definite D call. Germline loops: CDR1 SGHDT, CDR2 YYEEEE. Trimming took 4 bases from V and 4 from J, leaving 9 bases between them. The CDR3 covers 13 residues.

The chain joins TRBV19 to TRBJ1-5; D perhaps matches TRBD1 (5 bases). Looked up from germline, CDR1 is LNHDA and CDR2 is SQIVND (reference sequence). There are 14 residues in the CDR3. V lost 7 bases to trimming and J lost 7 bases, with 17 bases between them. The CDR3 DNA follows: TGTGCCAGTAACCTGGGGGGGGGACGACAGCCCCAGCATTTT. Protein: CASNLGGGRQPQHF.

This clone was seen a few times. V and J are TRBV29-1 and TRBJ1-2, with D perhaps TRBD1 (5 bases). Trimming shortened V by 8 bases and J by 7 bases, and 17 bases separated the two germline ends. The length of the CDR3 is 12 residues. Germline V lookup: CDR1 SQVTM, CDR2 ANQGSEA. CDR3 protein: CSSLPRGGGYTF. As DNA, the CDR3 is TGCAGCTCCCTACCGAGGGGTGGTGGCTACACCTTC. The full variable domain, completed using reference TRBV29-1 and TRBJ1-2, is SAVISQKPSRDICQRGTSLTIQCQVDSQVTMMFWYRQQPGQSLTLIATANQGSEATYESGFVIDKFPISRPNLTFSTLTVSNMSPEDSSIYLCSSLPRGGGYTFGSGTRLTVV.

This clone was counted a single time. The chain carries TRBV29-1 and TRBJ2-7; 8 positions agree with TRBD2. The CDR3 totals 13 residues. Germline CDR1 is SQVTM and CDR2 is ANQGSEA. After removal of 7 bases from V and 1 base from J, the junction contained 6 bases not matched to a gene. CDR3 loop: CSAMTSVSYEQYF. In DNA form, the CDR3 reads TGCAGCGCTATGACTAGCGTTTCCTACGAGCAGTACTTC.

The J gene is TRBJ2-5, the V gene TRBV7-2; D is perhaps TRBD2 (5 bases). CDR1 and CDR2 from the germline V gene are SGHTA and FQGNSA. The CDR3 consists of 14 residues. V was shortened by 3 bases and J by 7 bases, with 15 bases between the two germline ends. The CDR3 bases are TGTGCCAGCAGCTTCGTCGCGGGCTGGTGGACCCAGTACTTC. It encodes CASSFVAGWWTQYF.

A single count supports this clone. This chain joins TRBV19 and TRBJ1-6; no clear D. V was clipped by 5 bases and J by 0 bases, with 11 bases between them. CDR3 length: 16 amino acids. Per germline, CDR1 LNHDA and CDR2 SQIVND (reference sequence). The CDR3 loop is CASSPYASSYNSPLHF. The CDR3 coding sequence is TGTGCCAGTAGTCCCTACGCGAGCTCCTATAATTCACCCCTCCACTTT.

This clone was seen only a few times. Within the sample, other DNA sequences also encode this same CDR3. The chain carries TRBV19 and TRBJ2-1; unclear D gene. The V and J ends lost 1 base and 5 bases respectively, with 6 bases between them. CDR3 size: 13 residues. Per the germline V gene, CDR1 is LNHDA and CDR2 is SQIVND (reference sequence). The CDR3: CASSIAQNNEQFF. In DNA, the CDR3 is TGTGCCAGTAGTATAGCGCAAAACAATGAGCAGTTCTTC.